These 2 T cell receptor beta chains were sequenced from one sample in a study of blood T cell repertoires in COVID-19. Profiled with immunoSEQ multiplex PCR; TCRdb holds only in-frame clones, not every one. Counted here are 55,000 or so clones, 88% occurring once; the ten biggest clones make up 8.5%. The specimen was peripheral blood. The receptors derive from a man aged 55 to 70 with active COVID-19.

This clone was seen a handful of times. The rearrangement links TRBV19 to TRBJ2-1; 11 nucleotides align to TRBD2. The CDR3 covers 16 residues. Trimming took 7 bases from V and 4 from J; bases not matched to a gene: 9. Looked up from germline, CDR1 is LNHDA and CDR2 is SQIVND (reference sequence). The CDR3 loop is CASTSVGTSGYNEQFF. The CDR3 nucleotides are TGTGCCAGTACCTCAGTCGGGACTAGCGGTTACAATGAGCAGTTCTTC. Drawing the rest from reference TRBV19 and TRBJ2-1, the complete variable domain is DGGITQSPKYLFRKEGQNVTLSCEQNLNHDAMYWYRQDPGQGLRLIYYSQIVNDFQKGDIAEGYSVSREKKESFPLTVTSAQKNPTAFYLCASTSVGTSGYNEQFFGPGTRLTVL.

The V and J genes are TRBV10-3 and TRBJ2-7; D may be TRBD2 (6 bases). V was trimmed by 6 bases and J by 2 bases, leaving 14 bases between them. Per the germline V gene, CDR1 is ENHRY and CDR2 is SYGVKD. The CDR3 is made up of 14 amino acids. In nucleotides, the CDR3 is TGTGCCATCAGGGAGGGTAGCGAGACCTACGAGCAGTACTTC. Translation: CAIREGSETYEQYF.